This T cell receptor beta chain stems from a study of blood T cells in healthy people across ages. Germline V gene data show CDR1 as MDHEN and CDR2 as SYDVKM. The CDR3 runs 14 residues. It was with a sample-barcoded 5' primer and a J-beta primer mix that a second PCR of roughly 7 to 12 cycles was run. One entry per CDR3 protein, called by TCRdb with MiXCR from the 5' RACE reads. The table records 980,000 or so distinct CDR3 sequences, roughly 50% of them present only once. The TCR was taken from a man between 25 and 39 years old in good health. The chain has TRBV28 and TRBJ2-1; D tentatively reads TRBD1 or TRBD2 (5 bases each). Gene TRBJ2-7 matches the end of the DNA better, so the J call may be wrong. Sequencing input: blood. CDR3 sequence: CASSFRDGYNEQYF. CDR3 nucleotide sequence: TGTGCCAGCAGTTTCCGGGACGGCTACAATGAGCAGTACTTC.